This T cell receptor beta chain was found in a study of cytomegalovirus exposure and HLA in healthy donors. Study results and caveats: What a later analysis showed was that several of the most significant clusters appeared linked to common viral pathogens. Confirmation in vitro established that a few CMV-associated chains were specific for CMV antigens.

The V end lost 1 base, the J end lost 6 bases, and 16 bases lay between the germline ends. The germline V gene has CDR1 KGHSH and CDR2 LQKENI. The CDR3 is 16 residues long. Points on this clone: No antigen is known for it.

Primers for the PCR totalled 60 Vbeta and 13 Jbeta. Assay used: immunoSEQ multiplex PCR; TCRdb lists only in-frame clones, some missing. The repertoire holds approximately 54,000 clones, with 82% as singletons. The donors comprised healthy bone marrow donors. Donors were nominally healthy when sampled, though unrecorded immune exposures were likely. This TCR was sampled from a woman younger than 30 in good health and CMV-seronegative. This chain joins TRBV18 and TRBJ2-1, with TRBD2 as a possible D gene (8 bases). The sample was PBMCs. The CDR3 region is CASSPLGDSGGNEQFF. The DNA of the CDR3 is TGTGCCAGCTCACCACTCGGGGACAGCGGGGGCAATGAGCAGTTCTTC.